This passage covers 29 T cell receptor beta chains from one sample sequenced in a study of cytomegalovirus exposure and HLA in healthy donors. PCR employed 60 Vbeta and 13 Jbeta primers. Sequenced by immunoSEQ multiplex PCR; TCRdb stores in-frame clones only, minus some. In the table there are under 200,000 clones, approximately 62% of which are singletons. The sequenced material came from PBMCs. Receptors were obtained from a middle-aged man in good health and CMV-seronegative.

J is TRBJ2-7 and V is TRBV6-6; tentative D call: TRBD2 (5 bases). The CDR3 loop spans 15 amino acids. CDR1 MNHNY and CDR2 SVGAGI come from the germline V gene (reference sequence). The V end lost 7 bases, the J end lost 4 bases, and 20 bases lay between the germline ends. For the CDR3, the DNA is TGTGCCAGCAAGGAAATAACAGTCTCGGGGTACGAGCAGTACTTC. Translation gives CASKEITVSGYEQYF.

The chain uses TRBV5-1 and TRBJ2-1; perhaps TRBD1 as D (6 bases). Germline CDR1 is SGHRS and CDR2 is YFSETQ. The V end lost 3 bases, the J end lost 2 bases, and 18 bases lay between the germline ends. CDR3 length: 17 amino acids. This CDR3 is CASSSRPRDNPYNEQFF. Here the CDR3 DNA reads TGCGCCAGCAGCTCAAGACCCCGGGACAACCCCTACAATGAGCAGTTCTTC.

V gene TRBV7-9 combines with J gene TRBJ1-1; 8 bases are a match to TRBD1. The CDR3 totals 15 residues. Trimming cost V 0 bases and J 11 bases; bases outside gene matches: 11. Germline V CDR1 and CDR2: SEHNR, FQNEAQ (reference sequence). The CDR3 region is CASSLAETGVNRAFF. The DNA of the CDR3 is TGTGCCAGCAGCTTAGCGGAGACAGGGGTTAATCGGGCTTTCTTT.

This clone was recorded a few times. As DNA, the CDR3 is TGCGCCAGCAGCTTGGGGACAGCCGAAAGGGAAAAACTGTTTTTT. Translating it yields CASSLGTAEREKLFF. The chain recombines TRBV5-1 with TRBJ1-4; D is perhaps TRBD1 (6 bases). This CDR3 is 15 amino acids long. The germline V gene encodes CDR1 SGHRS and CDR2 YFSETQ. The V end lost 0 bases, the J end lost 8 bases, and 14 bases lay between the germline ends. The whole variable domain, remainder taken from reference TRBV5-1 and TRBJ1-4, is KAGVTQTPRYLIKTRGQQVTLSCSPISGHRSVSWYQQTPGQGLQFLFEYFSETQRNKGNFPGRFSGRQFSNSRSEMNVSTLELGDSALYLCASSLGTAEREKLFFGSGTQLSVL.

The V and J genes are TRBV29-1 and TRBJ1-1; D possibly corresponds to TRBD1 (5 bases). CDR3 length equals 12 residues. Germline V gene data show CDR1 as SQVTM and CDR2 as ANQGSEA. Between the trimmed V and J ends, which lost 6 bases and 4 bases, there was a span of 12 bases. As DNA, the CDR3 is TGCAGCGTGATAAAGGGGCTCACTGAAGCTTTCTTT. Amino acid sequence: CSVIKGLTEAFF.

This clone turned up a few times. The J gene is TRBJ2-7, the V gene TRBV14; unclear D gene. CDR3 length: 11 residues. Trimming removed 4 bases at V and 12 bases at J, with 13 bases between. Per the germline V gene, CDR1 is SGHDN and CDR2 is FVKESK. CDR3 in DNA: TGTGCCAGCAGCCCAGCTGGGCCAGGGTACTTC. This sequence encodes CASSPAGPGYF.

This chain joins TRBV28 and TRBJ2-5, with 8 bases matching TRBD2. Trimming cost V 8 bases and J 4 bases; bases outside gene matches: 30. Germline V gene lookup returns CDR1 MDHEN and CDR2 SYDVKM. The CDR3 consists of 21 residues. CDR3 bases: TGTGCCAGCCCCACCATCCAATCAGGGACTAGATGGGGTGGTTCGGGAGAGACCCAGTACTTC. Its protein product is CASPTIQSGTRWGGSGETQYF.

V usage is TRBV6-5 and J usage is TRBJ2-5; weak D call: TRBD2 (5 bases). CDR1 and CDR2 (germline): MNHEY, SVGAGI. V was cut by 8 bases and J by 1 base, with 8 bases left in between. CDR3 length equals 12 residues. CDR3: CASPRGQETQYF. In nucleotides, the CDR3 is TGTGCCAGCCCACGGGGCCAAGAGACCCAGTACTTC.

This chain connects TRBV2 to TRBJ2-7; 9 bases are a match to TRBD1. The CDR3 runs 13 residues. Trimming took 8 bases from V and 3 from J; bases not matched to a gene: 5. Germline V gene lookup returns CDR1 SNHLY and CDR2 FYNNEI. The CDR3 loop reads CASAGTGRYEQYF. The CDR3 DNA sequence: TGTGCCAGCGCCGGGACAGGGCGCTACGAGCAGTACTTC.

The chain carries TRBV6-5 and TRBJ2-5; weak D call: TRBD2 (6 bases). Trimming cost V 6 bases and J 7 bases, with 9 bases left between them. There are 11 residues in the CDR3. Looked up from germline, CDR1 is MNHEY and CDR2 is SVGAGI. The CDR3: CASSPGGTQYF. CDR3 bases: TGTGCCAGCAGCCCCGGGGGGACCCAGTACTTC.

The V and J genes are TRBV19 and TRBJ2-3, with unresolved D. V was trimmed by 7 bases and J by 2 bases, leaving 16 bases between them. CDR1 is LNHDA, CDR2 SQIVND, per germline (reference sequence). The CDR3 consists of 15 residues. CDR3: CASTSAGWVTDTQYF. The DNA of the CDR3 is TGTGCCAGTACCTCCGCAGGCTGGGTCACAGATACGCAGTATTTT.

J is TRBJ1-1 and V is TRBV11-3; D gene unclear. Germline V lookup: CDR1 SGHNT, CDR2 YENEEA. With 3 bases removed from V and 3 bases from J, the gap between germline ends came to 8 bases. The CDR3 is made up of 13 amino acids. DNA for the CDR3: TGTGCCAGCAGCTTTGAGAGGGACACTGAAGCTTTCTTT. Translated, it gives CASSFERDTEAFF.

V usage is TRBV28 and J usage is TRBJ1-2; TRBD1 matches 8 bases. The CDR3 length is 13 residues. The V segment lost 5 bases and the J segment 8 bases; nucleotides outside the gene matches: 7. Germline CDR1 MDHEN, CDR2 SYDVKM. CDR3 nucleotides: TGTGCCAGCAGTCCCGGACAGGGAGGAGGCTACACCTTC. It codes for CASSPGQGGGYTF.

This chain connects TRBV19 to TRBJ1-5; 8 nucleotides align to TRBD1. Germline CDR1 and CDR2: LNHDA and SQIVND (reference sequence). The J segment lost 0 bases and the V segment lost 6 bases, leaving 1 base of the junction unmatched. The CDR3 is 14 amino acids. CDR3 nucleotides: TGTGCCAGTAGCGACAGGGGTAGCAATCAGCCCCAGCATTTT. Its protein product is CASSDRGSNQPQHF.

V and J are TRBV28 and TRBJ1-1, with a possible D match to TRBD1 (6 bases). The germline gives CDR1 MDHEN, CDR2 SYDVKM. The length of the CDR3 is 20 residues. Trimming took 5 bases from V and 0 from J, leaving 28 bases between them. Written as DNA, the CDR3 is TGTGCCAGCAGTAGGGGTCGGACAGTTGCTAGAGTTTTAATGAACACTGAAGCTTTCTTT. Translated, it gives CASSRGRTVARVLMNTEAFF. Based on the CDR3 plus reference TRBV28 and TRBJ1-1, the full variable domain is DVKVTQSSRYLVKRTGEKVFLECVQDMDHENMFWYRQDPGLGLRLIYFSYDVKMKEKGDIPEGYSVSREKKERFSLILESASTNQTSMYLCASSRGRTVARVLMNTEAFFGQGTRLTVV.

The rearrangement links TRBV6-5 to TRBJ2-7, with D possibly matching TRBD1 (6 bases). This CDR3 spans 11 amino acids. V lost 5 bases, J lost 7 bases, and 9 bases lay in between. Germline CDR1 reads MNHEY; CDR2 reads SVGAGI. Here the CDR3 DNA reads TGTGCCAGCAGTGAAAGGGGGGAGCAGTACTTC. This sequence encodes CASSERGEQYF.

The chain joins TRBV4-2 to TRBJ2-5, with a weak D call TRBD2 (7 bases). The CDR3 is made up of 17 amino acids. CDR1 and CDR2 (germline): LGHNA, YNFKEQ. V lost 4 bases, J lost 5 bases, and 23 bases lay in between. Written as DNA, the CDR3 is TGTGCCAGCAGCCCCCGAGGAGCGGGGAGGGGGTTGGAGACCCAGTACTTC. Translating gives CASSPRGAGRGLETQYF.

J is TRBJ2-5 and V is TRBV19, with D maybe TRBD2 (6 bases). CDR3 length: 17 amino acids. Germline values: CDR1 LNHDA, CDR2 SQIVND (reference sequence). Trimming left V 3 bases short and J 1 base short, with 18 bases between. In nucleotides, the CDR3 is TGTGCCAGTAGTATGGAACCCCCCGGGGGAAGCCAAGAGACCCAGTACTTC. It yields the protein CASSMEPPGGSQETQYF.

The genes are TRBV10-3 and TRBJ2-5; 7 nucleotides agree with TRBD1. Germline V gives CDR1 ENHRY, CDR2 SYGVKD. V shed 4 bases, J shed 2 bases, and the junction held 7 bases outside the gene matches. The CDR3 runs 15 residues. CDR3 sequence reads: CAISGSGGNQETQYF. DNA of the CDR3: TGTGCCATCAGTGGTTCAGGGGGAAATCAAGAGACCCAGTACTTC.

The chain carries TRBV4-1 and TRBJ1-1, with D uncertain. Germline V CDR1 and CDR2: MGHRA, YSYEKL. V lost 6 bases to trimming and J lost 3 bases, with 17 bases between them. This CDR3 comprises 15 residues. The CDR3 is CASRREWREDTEAFF. As DNA, the CDR3 is TGCGCCAGCAGGCGGGAGTGGAGGGAGGACACTGAAGCTTTCTTT.

J is TRBJ2-5 and V is TRBV28, with 8 bases identical to TRBD1. CDR3 length: 13 residues. After removal of 7 bases from V and 3 bases from J, the junction contained 4 bases not matched to a gene. Germline CDR1 reads MDHEN; CDR2 reads SYDVKM. The CDR3 DNA is TGTGCCAGCACCCCGGGACAGGAAGAGACCCAGTACTTC. It encodes CASTPGQEETQYF. Supplemented by reference TRBV28 and TRBJ2-5, the full variable domain reads DVKVTQSSRYLVKRTGEKVFLECVQDMDHENMFWYRQDPGLGLRLIYFSYDVKMKEKGDIPEGYSVSREKKERFSLILESASTNQTSMYLCASTPGQEETQYFGPGTRLLVL.

V usage is TRBV29-1 and J usage is TRBJ2-1; 12 nucleotides agree with TRBD2. The junction had 8 bases not matched to a gene; V was cut back by 7 bases and J by 7 bases. From germline, CDR1 is SQVTM and CDR2 ANQGSEA. The CDR3 is 14 amino acids. In DNA form, the CDR3 reads TGCAGCGCCTCACTAGCGGGGGGCCGTAATGAGCAGTTCTTC. It specifies CSASLAGGRNEQFF.

This clone was seen more than once but under ten times. The rearrangement links TRBV5-1 to TRBJ1-1; possible D gene TRBD1, 5 bases. The germline gives CDR1 SGHRS, CDR2 YFSETQ. Between the trimmed V and J ends, which lost 3 bases and 1 base, there was a span of 13 bases. CDR3 length: 15 residues. The CDR3 DNA sequence: TGCGCCAGCAGCTCCGGCGGAACAGGGAACACTGAAGCTTTCTTT. It encodes CASSSGGTGNTEAFF.

The chain links TRBV2 to TRBJ1-2; TRBD1 aligns across 10 bases. The CDR3 is 13 amino acids. The trim removed 6 bases at V and 8 bases at J, leaving 6 bases unmatched. Germline CDR1 and CDR2: SNHLY and FYNNEI. The CDR3 sequence is CASRTGTGEGYTF. CDR3 DNA sequence: TGTGCCAGCAGGACCGGGACAGGGGAAGGCTACACCTTC.

This chain links TRBV6-1 with TRBJ2-3; 7 bases agree with TRBD1. V trimming: 6 bases; J trimming: 0 bases; junction bases outside the gene matches: 3. The germline V gene has CDR1 MNHNS and CDR2 SASEGT. The CDR3 runs 14 residues. Written as DNA, the CDR3 is TGTGCCAGCAGACTGGGACAGAGCACAGATACGCAGTATTTT. It is translated as CASRLGQSTDTQYF.

This clone has just a few counts. This rearrangement joins TRBV7-2 to TRBJ2-3; the D gene is possibly TRBD1 (6 bases). Trimming removed 5 bases at V and 3 bases at J, with 15 bases between. The CDR3 length is 15 residues. The V gene's germline CDR1 is SGHTA and CDR2 FQGNSA. The CDR3 sequence: CASSIQGGVTDTQYF. In DNA form, the CDR3 reads TGTGCCAGCAGCATACAGGGTGGAGTTACAGATACGCAGTATTTT.

V gene TRBV2 combines with J gene TRBJ2-1; maybe TRBD1 (6 bases). CDR3 length equals 12 residues. In germline, CDR1 is SNHLY, CDR2 FYNNEI. V lost 7 bases, J lost 7 bases, and 11 bases lay in between. CDR3 sequence reads: CASTERGNEQFF. The CDR3, as DNA: TGTGCCAGCACCGAAAGGGGGAATGAGCAGTTCTTC.

This chain joins TRBV10-3 and TRBJ2-7; 8 nucleotides line up with TRBD1. There are 14 residues in the CDR3. Per germline, CDR1 ENHRY and CDR2 SYGVKD. Germline trimming cut 4 bases from V and 5 bases from J; bases unmatched to any gene: 7. Here the CDR3 DNA reads TGTGCCATCAGTGCCGGACAGGGAACCCACGAGCAGTACTTC. It encodes CAISAGQGTHEQYF.

V is TRBV6-1 and J is TRBJ2-5; D remains unclear. CDR3 size: 14 residues. Per germline, CDR1 MNHNS and CDR2 SASEGT. Trimming left V 3 bases short and J 5 bases short, with 13 bases between. As DNA, the CDR3 is TGTGCCAGCAGTGATTGGGTCGGGTTTGAGACCCAGTACTTC. This gives the protein CASSDWVGFETQYF.